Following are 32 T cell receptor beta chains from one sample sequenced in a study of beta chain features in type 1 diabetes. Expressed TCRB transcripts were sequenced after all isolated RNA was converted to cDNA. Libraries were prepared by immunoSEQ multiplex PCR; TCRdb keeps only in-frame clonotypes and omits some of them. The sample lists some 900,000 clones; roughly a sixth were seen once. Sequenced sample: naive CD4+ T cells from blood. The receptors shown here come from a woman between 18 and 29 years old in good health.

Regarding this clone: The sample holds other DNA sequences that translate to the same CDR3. In DNA form, the CDR3 reads TGTGCCAGCAGTGACAGGTTGAACACTGAAGCTTTCTTT. The encoded protein is CASSDRLNTEAFF. The J gene is TRBJ1-1, the V gene TRBV2; no clear D gene. Germline CDR1 SNHLY, CDR2 FYNNEI. Trimming cost V 3 bases and J 0 bases, with 5 bases left between them. The CDR3 consists of 13 residues.

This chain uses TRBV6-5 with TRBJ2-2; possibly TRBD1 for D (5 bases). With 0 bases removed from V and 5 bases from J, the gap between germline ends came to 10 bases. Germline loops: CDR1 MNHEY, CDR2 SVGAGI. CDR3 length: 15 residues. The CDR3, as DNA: TGTGCCAGCAGTTACTCGGGCAGGGTGACCGGGGAGCTGTTTTTT. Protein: CASSYSGRVTGELFF.

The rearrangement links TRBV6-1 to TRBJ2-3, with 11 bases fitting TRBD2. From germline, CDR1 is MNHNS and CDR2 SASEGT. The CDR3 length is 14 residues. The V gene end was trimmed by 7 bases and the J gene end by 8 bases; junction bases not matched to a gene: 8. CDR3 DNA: TGTGCCAGCATCGAACTAGCGGGAGTTGTTACGCAGTATTTT. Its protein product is CASIELAGVVTQYF.

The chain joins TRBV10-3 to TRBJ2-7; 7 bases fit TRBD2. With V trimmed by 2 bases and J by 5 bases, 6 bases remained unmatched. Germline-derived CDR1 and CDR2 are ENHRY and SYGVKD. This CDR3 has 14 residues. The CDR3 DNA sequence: TGTGCCATCAGTGAGCGGGAGGAGGAAGACGAGCAGTACTTC. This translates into CAISEREEEDEQYF.

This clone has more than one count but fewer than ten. The CDR3 nucleotides are TGTGCCAGCAGCCAAGATCCGGACAGGGGGCGTGGAGCTTTCTTT. This encodes CASSQDPDRGRGAFF. The V and J genes are TRBV4-2 and TRBJ1-1, with 11 bases lining up with TRBD1. The CDR3 has 15 residues. The V and J ends lost 0 bases and 10 bases, in that order; junction bases with no gene match: 7. The germline V gene has CDR1 LGHNA and CDR2 YNFKEQ.

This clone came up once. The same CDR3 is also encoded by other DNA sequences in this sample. DNA of the CDR3: TGTGCCAGCAGCTCCGGCGAGGCCGGGACTCTAAGCACAGATACGCAGTATTTT. Translated, it gives CASSSGEAGTLSTDTQYF. The chain couples TRBV7-9 to TRBJ2-3; D perhaps matches TRBD2 (6 bases). V was trimmed by 4 bases and J by 0 bases, leaving 20 bases between them. Germline CDR1 SEHNR, CDR2 FQNEAQ (reference sequence). The CDR3 is 18 residues long.

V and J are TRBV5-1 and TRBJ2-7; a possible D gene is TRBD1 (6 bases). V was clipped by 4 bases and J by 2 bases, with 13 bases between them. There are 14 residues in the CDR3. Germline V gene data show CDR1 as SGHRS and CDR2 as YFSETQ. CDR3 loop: CASSEDRQTYEQYF. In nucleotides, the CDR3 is TGCGCCAGCAGCGAGGACAGACAAACCTACGAGCAGTACTTC.

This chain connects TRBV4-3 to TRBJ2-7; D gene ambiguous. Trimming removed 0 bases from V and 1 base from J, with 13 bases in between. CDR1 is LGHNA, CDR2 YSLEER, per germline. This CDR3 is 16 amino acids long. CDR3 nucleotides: TGCGCCAGCAGCCAAGATATGACGTACCAATCCTACGAGCAGTACTTC. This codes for CASSQDMTYQSYEQYF.

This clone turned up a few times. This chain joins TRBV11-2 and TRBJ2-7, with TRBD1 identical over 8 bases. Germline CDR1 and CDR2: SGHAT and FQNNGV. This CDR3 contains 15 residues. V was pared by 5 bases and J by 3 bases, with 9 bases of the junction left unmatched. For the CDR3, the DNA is TGTGCCAGCAGCCAAAACCCACAGGGGGTCTACGAGCAGTACTTC. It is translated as CASSQNPQGVYEQYF.

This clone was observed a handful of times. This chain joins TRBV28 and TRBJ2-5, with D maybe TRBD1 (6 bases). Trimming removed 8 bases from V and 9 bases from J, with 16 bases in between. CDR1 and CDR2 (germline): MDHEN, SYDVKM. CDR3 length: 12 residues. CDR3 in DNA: TGTGCCAGCTCCCCGAACAGGGCGGCCCAGTACTTC. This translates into CASSPNRAAQYF.

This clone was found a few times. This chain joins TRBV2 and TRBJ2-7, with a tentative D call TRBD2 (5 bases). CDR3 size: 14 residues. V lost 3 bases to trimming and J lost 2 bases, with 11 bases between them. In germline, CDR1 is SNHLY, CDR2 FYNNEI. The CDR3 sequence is CASSDGSGPYEQYF. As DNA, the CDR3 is TGTGCCAGCAGTGATGGCAGCGGACCCTACGAGCAGTACTTC.

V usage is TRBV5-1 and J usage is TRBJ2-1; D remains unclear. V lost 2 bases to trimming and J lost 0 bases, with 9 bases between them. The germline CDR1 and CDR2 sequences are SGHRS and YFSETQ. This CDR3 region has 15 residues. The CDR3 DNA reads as TGCGCCAGCAGCTTAACGGAAAGCTCCTACAATGAGCAGTTCTTC. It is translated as CASSLTESSYNEQFF.

The CDR3 sequence: CASSVILGVYNEQFF. The CDR3 nucleotides read TGTGCCAGCAGCGTAATTCTAGGGGTGTACAATGAGCAGTTCTTC. The genes are TRBV7-9 and TRBJ2-1; the D gene is possibly TRBD1 (5 bases). Looked up from germline, CDR1 is SEHNR and CDR2 is FQNEAQ (reference sequence). The CDR3 contains 15 residues. Trimming stripped 5 bases from V and 4 bases from J, with 15 bases between.

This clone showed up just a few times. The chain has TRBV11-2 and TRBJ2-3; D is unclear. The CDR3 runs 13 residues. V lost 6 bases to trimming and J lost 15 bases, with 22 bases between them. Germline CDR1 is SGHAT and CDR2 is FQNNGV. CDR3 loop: CASRQIISTIHYF. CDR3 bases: TGTGCCAGCAGGCAGATTATCAGTACGATTCATTATTTT.

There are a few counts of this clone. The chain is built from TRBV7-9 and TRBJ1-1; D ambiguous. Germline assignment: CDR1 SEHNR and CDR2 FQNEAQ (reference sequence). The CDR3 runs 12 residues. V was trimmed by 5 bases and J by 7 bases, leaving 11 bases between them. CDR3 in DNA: TGTGCCAGCAGCGAAAGAGAGGGTGAAGCTTTCTTT. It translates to CASSEREGEAFF. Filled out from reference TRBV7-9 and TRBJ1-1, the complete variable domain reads DTGVSQNPRHKITKRGQNVTFRCDPISEHNRLYWYRQTLGQGPEFLTYFQNEAQLEKSRLLSDRFSAERPKGSFSTLEIQRTEQGDSAMYLCASSEREGEAFFGQGTRLTVV.

CDR3 bases: TGTGCCAGCTCACCGGGACAGAAAAACTCCTACGAGCAGTACTTC. This encodes CASSPGQKNSYEQYF. The chain joins TRBV18 to TRBJ2-7; 7 positions match TRBD1. Germline trimming cut 3 bases from V and 0 bases from J; bases unmatched to any gene: 5. In germline, CDR1 is KGHSH, CDR2 LQKENI. The CDR3 contains 15 residues.

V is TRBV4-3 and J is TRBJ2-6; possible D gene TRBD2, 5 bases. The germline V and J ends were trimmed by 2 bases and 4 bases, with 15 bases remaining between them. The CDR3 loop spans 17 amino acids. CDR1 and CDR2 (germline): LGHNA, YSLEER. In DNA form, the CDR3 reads TGCGCCAGCAGCCAATCGGTGAGGCCGGGAGGGGCCAACGTCCTGACTTTC. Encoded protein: CASSQSVRPGGANVLTF.

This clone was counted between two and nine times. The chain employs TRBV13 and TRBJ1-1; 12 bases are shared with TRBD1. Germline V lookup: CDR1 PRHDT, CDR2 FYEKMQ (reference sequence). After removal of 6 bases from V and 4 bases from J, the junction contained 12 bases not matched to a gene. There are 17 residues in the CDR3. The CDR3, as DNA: TGTGCCAGCAGAGGGGACAGGGGGCCTTTCAGACGCACTGAAGCTTTCTTT. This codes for CASRGDRGPFRRTEAFF.

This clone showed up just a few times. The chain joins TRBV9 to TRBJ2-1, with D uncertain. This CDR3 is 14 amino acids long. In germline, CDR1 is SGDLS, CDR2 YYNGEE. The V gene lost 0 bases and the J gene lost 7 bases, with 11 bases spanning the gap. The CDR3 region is CASSVVSEANEQFF. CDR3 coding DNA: TGTGCCAGCAGCGTAGTGTCCGAGGCTAATGAGCAGTTCTTC.

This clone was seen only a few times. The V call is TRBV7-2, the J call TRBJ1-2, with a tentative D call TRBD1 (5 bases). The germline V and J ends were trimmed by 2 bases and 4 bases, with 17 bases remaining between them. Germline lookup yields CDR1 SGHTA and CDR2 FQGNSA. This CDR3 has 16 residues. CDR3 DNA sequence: TGTGCCAGCAGCTTAATGGGGGTCTTTTTGGGCTATGGCTACACCTTC. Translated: CASSLMGVFLGYGYTF.

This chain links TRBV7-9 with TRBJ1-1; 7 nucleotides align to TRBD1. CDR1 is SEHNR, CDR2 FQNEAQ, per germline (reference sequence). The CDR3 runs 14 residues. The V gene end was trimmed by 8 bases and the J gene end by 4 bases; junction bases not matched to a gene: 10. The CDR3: CASGGQVGFTEAFF. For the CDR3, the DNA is TGTGCCAGCGGAGGACAGGTGGGTTTCACTGAAGCTTTCTTT.

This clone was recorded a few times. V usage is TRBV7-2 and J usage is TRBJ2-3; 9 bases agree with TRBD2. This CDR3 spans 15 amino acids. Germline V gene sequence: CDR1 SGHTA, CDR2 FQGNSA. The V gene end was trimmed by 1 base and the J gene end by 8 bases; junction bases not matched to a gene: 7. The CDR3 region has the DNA TGTGCCAGCAGCTTAGAGGCTAGCGGGATTGTTACGCAGTATTTT. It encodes CASSLEASGIVTQYF.

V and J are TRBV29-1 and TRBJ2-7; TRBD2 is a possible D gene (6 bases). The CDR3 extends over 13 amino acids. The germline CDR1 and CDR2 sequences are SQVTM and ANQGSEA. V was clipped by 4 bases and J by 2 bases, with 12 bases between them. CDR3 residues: CSVVGLATYEQYF. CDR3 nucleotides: TGCAGCGTTGTAGGTCTAGCGACCTACGAGCAGTACTTC.

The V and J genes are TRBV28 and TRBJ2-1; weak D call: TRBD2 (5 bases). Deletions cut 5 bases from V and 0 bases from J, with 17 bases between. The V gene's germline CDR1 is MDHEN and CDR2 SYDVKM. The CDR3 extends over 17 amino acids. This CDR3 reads CASSPLRAAASYNEQFF. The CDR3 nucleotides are TGTGCCAGCAGTCCCCTGAGGGCAGCGGCCTCCTACAATGAGCAGTTCTTC.

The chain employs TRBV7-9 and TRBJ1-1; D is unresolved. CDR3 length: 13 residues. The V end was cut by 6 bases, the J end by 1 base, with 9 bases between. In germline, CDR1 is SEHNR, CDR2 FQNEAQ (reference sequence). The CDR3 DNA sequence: TGTGCCAGCAGTTACAGAGAGAACACTGAAGCTTTCTTT. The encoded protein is CASSYRENTEAFF.

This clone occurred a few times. CDR3 sequence (DNA): TGTGCCAGCAGGCCGGGGAGCATGAACACTGAAGCTTTCTTT. As protein: CASRPGSMNTEAFF. The chain joins TRBV7-9 to TRBJ1-1; unclear D gene. Trimming removed 6 bases from V and 0 bases from J, with 11 bases in between. The CDR3 totals 14 residues. Per the germline V gene, CDR1 is SEHNR and CDR2 is FQNEAQ (reference sequence). Based on the CDR3 plus reference TRBV7-9 and TRBJ1-1, the full variable domain is DTGVSQNPRHKITKRGQNVTFRCDPISEHNRLYWYRQTLGQGPEFLTYFQNEAQLEKSRLLSDRFSAERPKGSFSTLEIQRTEQGDSAMYLCASRPGSMNTEAFFGQGTRLTVV.

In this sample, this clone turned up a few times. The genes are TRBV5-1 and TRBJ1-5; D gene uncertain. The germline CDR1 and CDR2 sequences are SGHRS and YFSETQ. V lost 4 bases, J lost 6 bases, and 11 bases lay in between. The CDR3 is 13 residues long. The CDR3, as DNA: TGCGCCAGCAGCACGGAACCTTCTCAGCCCCAGCATTTT. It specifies CASSTEPSQPQHF.

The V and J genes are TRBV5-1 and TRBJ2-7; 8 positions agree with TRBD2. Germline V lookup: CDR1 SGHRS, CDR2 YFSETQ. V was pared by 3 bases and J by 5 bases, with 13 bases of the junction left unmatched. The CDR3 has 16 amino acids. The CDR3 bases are TGCGCCAGCAGCTCCCCCGGCGGGAGGTATCTACACGAGCAGTACTTC. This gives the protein CASSSPGGRYLHEQYF.

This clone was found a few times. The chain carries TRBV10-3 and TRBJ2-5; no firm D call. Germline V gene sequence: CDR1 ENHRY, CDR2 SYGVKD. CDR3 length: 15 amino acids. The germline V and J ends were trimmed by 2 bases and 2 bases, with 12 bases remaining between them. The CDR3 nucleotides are TGTGCCATCAGTGAGCGGAACCGGGTACAAGAGACCCAGTACTTC. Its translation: CAISERNRVQETQYF.

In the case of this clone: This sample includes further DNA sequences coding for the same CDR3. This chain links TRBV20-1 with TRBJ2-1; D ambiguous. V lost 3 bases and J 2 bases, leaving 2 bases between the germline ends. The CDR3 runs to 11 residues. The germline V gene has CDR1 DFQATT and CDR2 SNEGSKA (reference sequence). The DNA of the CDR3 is TGCAGTGCTAGGGCCTACAATGAGCAGTTCTTC. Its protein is CSARAYNEQFF.

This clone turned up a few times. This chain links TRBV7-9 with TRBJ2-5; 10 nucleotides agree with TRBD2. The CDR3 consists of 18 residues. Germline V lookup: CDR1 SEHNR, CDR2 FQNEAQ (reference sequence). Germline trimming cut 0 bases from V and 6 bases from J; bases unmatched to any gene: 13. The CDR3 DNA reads TGTGCCAGCAGCTTAGCGTTTGAGCTAGCGGGAGTGATTAAGACCCAGTACTTC. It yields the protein CASSLAFELAGVIKTQYF.

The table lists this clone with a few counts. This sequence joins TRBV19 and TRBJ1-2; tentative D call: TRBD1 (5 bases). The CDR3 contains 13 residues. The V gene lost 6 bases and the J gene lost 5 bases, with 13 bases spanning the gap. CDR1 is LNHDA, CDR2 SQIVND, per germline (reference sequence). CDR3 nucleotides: TGTGCCAGTAGAACCAACAGGCTTTATGGCTACACCTTC. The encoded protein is CASRTNRLYGYTF.